The rows below give T cell receptor beta chains drawn from one sample of a study of early T cells in non-severe SARS-CoV-2 infection. TCRdb reanalysed the 5' RACE reads using MiXCR and keeps one entry per CDR3 protein. The sample has roughly 58,000 distinct CDR3 sequences, 6% to 7% seen once; the top ten hold 3% to 4.5%. Sequenced sample: whole blood. Receptors were obtained from an adult who was a healthcare worker with PCR-confirmed SARS-CoV-2 infection or an uninfected control (not recorded which). CDR3s include the opening cysteine and the closing phenylalanine or tryptophan.

V gene: TRBV19; J gene: TRBJ2-3; CDR3 protein: CASSITIPGAFRDTQYF
V gene: TRBV20-1; J gene: TRBJ2-3; CDR3 protein: CSAFDKRSPAGEWTDTQYF
V gene: TRBV11-2; J gene: TRBJ2-4; CDR3 protein: CASSLGSPDIQYF
V gene: TRBV3-1; J gene: TRBJ2-5; CDR3 protein: CATKGGPTQYF
V gene: TRBV14; J gene: TRBJ1-1; CDR3 protein: CASRPLGGQNTEAFF
V gene: TRBV28; J gene: TRBJ1-1; CDR3 protein: CASSFLGLNTEAFF
V gene: TRBV7-8; J gene: TRBJ1-6; CDR3 protein: CASSLEPGGRPGFNNSPLHF
V gene: TRBV7-9; J gene: TRBJ1-4; CDR3 protein: CASSWPGGGDNEKLFF
V gene: TRBV4-2; J gene: TRBJ2-7; CDR3 protein: CASSQAGRDATEQYF
V gene: TRBV12-3/TRBV12-4; J gene: TRBJ1-2; CDR3 protein: CASSREGLSYTF
V gene: TRBV12-3/TRBV12-4; J gene: TRBJ1-5; CDR3 protein: CASTHRGNQPQHF
V gene: TRBV7-7; J gene: TRBJ2-7; CDR3 protein: CASSLRDRDEQYF
V gene: TRBV21-1; J gene: TRBJ1-1; CDR3 protein: CASSSRDKDTEAFF
V gene: TRBV5-1; J gene: TRBJ2-3; CDR3 protein: CASSPESGAGTDTQYF
V gene: TRBV12-3/TRBV12-4; J gene: TRBJ1-5; CDR3 protein: CASSLGRDRQPQHF
V gene: TRBV5-1; J gene: TRBJ2-5; CDR3 protein: CASSLAGTGRETQYF
V gene: TRBV10-3; J gene: TRBJ2-1; CDR3 protein: CAISDSGTVDEQFF
V gene: TRBV11-2; J gene: TRBJ2-2; CDR3 protein: CASRTTGGELFF
V gene: TRBV5-1; J gene: TRBJ1-4; CDR3 protein: CASSSGQGGEKLFF
V gene: TRBV20-1; J gene: TRBJ1-1; CDR3 protein: CSTKWGTFGAEAFF
V gene: TRBV5-1; J gene: TRBJ2-3; CDR3 protein: CASSLAPPSGTRTDTQYF
V gene: TRBV7-2; J gene: TRBJ2-2; CDR3 protein: CASSLHAQGASGELFF
V gene: TRBV12-3/TRBV12-4; J gene: TRBJ1-6; CDR3 protein: CASSYTDYYNSPLHF
V gene: TRBV18; J gene: TRBJ2-5; CDR3 protein: CASSPLPGGLQETQYF
V gene: TRBV6-2/TRBV6-3; J gene: TRBJ1-3; CDR3 protein: CASSRPRGSPSSGNTIYF
V gene: TRBV3-1; J gene: TRBJ1-6; CDR3 protein: CASSQGTADNSPLHF
V gene: TRBV15; J gene: TRBJ2-7; CDR3 protein: CATSRDLWDRASEQYF
V gene: TRBV20-1; J gene: TRBJ2-7; CDR3 protein: CSAIPRRQGYEQYF
V gene: TRBV5-5; J gene: TRBJ1-6; CDR3 protein: CASSLVGEGARNSPLHF